This T cell receptor (beta chain) was identified in a study of T cells expressing NK-cell markers. Study conclusions and caveats: CD8+ T cells in 5 or 6 donors included dominant NKG2C+ clonotypes at about 1.0-7.5%.

From the 5' RACE reads, TCRdb lists one entry per CDR3 protein and no DNA. The sample table includes some 140,000 distinct CDR3 sequences. Worth noting for this clonotype: Antigen unknown.

The length of the CDR3 is 14 residues. Germline assignment: CDR1 MGHRA and CDR2 YSYEKL. The TCR was taken from a woman in her fifties or sixties in good health. The chain links TRBV4-1 to TRBJ2-3; TCRdb selects TRBD2, and the lack of DNA leaves this call unchecked. Sequenced sample: blood T cells: a sorted CD56 or NKG2C T cell subset, CD4+ or CD8+ T cells, or bulk PBMC T cells (not recorded which). The CDR3 here is CASSPGGPGDTQYF.